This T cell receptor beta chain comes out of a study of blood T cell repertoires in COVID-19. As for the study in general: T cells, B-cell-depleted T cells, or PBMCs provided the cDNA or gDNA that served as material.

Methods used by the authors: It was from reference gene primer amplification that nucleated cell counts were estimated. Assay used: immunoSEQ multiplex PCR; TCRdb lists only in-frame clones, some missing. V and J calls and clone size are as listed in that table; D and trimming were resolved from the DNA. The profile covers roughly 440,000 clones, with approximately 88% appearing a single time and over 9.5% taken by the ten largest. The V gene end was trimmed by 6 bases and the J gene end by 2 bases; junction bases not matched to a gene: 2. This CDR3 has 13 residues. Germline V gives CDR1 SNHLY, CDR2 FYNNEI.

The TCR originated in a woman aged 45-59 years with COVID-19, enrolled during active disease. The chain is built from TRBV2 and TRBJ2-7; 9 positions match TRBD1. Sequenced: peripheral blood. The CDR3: CASRGQGAYEQYF. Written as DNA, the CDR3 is TGTGCCAGCAGGGGACAGGGAGCCTACGAGCAGTACTTC.